This record concerns one TCR beta chain sequence. What it binds is not known. This record comes from a study of cytomegalovirus exposure and HLA in healthy donors. Findings and caveats of the study: Among donors in an Asian-associated ancestry cluster, a later analysis reportedly found fewer N-insertions than the approximately 700-donor mean. Researchers catalogued 164 TCR beta chains as cytomegalovirus-associated. It is likely that the observed cluster of highly shared sequence variants was a sequencing artifact.

The CDR3 runs 14 residues. Trimming took off 4 bases at V and 3 bases at J, with 9 bases between the two ends. From germline, CDR1 is KGHSH and CDR2 LQKENI. Amplification used 60 Vbeta primers and 13 Jbeta primers. The table came from immunoSEQ multiplex PCR; TCRdb's copy has only in-frame clones and leaves some out. Of about 140,000 clones in the sample, roughly 9.8% were seen once. The sequenced sample was PBMCs. The chain employs TRBV18 and TRBJ2-2; D not resolved. This clonotype was obtained from a man in his fifties or sixties in good health and CMV-seronegative. CDR3 loop: CASSLDTYTGELFF. Written as DNA, the CDR3 is TGTGCCAGCTCACTCGACACTTACACCGGGGAGCTGTTTTTT.